This T cell receptor (beta chain) derives from a study of vaccination and CD4 T cells after COVID-19. Noted treatment: approximately 9-day PBMC culture with coronavirus spike peptide pools or control peptides (ViraFEST assay). Sequencing of the DNA from cultured CD4+ T cells was carried out with the Oncomine TCR Beta short-read assay. TCRdb re-called the PCR reads through MiXCR, storing one row per CDR3 protein. The table lists roughly 18,000 distinct CDR3 sequences, 43% of them singletons, with approximately 13% in the top ten. CDR3 size: 13 residues. Germline V gives CDR1 KGHSH, CDR2 LQKENI. V lost 2 bases to trimming and J lost 4 bases, with 5 bases between them. As concerns this clonotype: The antigen remains undetermined.

The TCR originated in a human donor who had recovered from COVID-19. The chain is built from TRBV18 and TRBJ2-2; no reliable D call. Source material: CD4+ T cells from blood, cultured in vitro. The CDR3 DNA sequence: TGTGCCAGCTCACCAGCGACCACCGGGGAGCTGTTTTTT. Its protein is CASSPATTGELFF.